Given below is one T cell receptor beta chain in context. Clones were read by immunoSEQ multiplex PCR, and TCRdb kept only the in-frame ones, dropping some. This sample lists about 200,000 clones; its ten largest clones have around 2%. This sample was taken from a study of control samples from healthy donors and cancer patients. V lost 4 bases to trimming and J lost 5 bases, with 20 bases between them. Germline lookup yields CDR1 LGHDT and CDR2 YNNKEL (reference sequence). This CDR3 has 16 amino acids. This receptor was identified in a young woman in good health. V is TRBV3-1 (or the pseudogene TRBV3-2) and J is TRBJ1-2, with D tentatively TRBD1 (5 bases). The sample was blood. The CDR3 reads CASSLYRDLGQYGYTF. In DNA form, the CDR3 reads TGTGCCAGCAGCCTATATAGGGACCTAGGGCAATATGGCTACACCTTC.